The source of this T cell receptor (beta chain) is a study of Graves' ophthalmopathy and Graves' hyperthyroidism. This clonotype was detected many times. TCR beta CDR3 regions were amplified from RNA transcripts. RT-PCR with HTBI primers came first, then second-round multiplex PCR. TCRdb used MiXCR to reprocess the multiplex PCR reads, holding one entry per CDR3 protein. This sample carries around 1,000,000 distinct CDR3 sequences, about 38% of them seen once, and the ten largest clones take approximately 10%. Trimming took off 0 bases at V and 4 bases at J, with 16 bases between the two ends. Germline CDR1 and CDR2: SGDLS and YYNGEE. CDR3 length: 16 residues.

Sequenced material: peripheral blood or thyroid tissue (not recorded which). The receptor was derived from an adult man with Graves' hyperthyroidism. The chain uses TRBV9 and TRBJ1-2, with D possibly TRBD1 on 5 matching bases. The CDR3 coding sequence is TGTGCCAGCAGCGTAGAAGTTTGGGCAGGGCCCTATGGCTACACCTTC. Translation gives CASSVEVWAGPYGYTF. Drawing the rest from reference TRBV9 and TRBJ1-2, the complete variable domain is DSGVTQTPKHLITATGQRVTLRCSPRSGDLSVYWYQQSLDQGLQFLIQYYNGEERAKGNILERFSAQQFPDLHSELNLSSLELGDSALYFCASSVEVWAGPYGYTFGSGTRLTVV.